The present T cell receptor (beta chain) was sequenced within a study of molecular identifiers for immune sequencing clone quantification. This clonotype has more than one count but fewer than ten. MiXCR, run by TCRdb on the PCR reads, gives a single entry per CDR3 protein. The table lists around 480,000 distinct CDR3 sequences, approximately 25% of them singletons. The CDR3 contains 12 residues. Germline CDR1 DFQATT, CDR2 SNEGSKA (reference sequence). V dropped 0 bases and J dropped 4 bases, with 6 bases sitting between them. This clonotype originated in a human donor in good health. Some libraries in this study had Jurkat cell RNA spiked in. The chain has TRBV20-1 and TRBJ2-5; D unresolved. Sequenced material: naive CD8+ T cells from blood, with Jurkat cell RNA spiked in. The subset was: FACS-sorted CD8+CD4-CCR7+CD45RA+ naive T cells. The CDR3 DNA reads TGCAGTGCTAGAGAGAAACGAGAGACCCAGTACTTC. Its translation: CSAREKRETQYF.